The text below deals with one T cell receptor beta chain. Its cognate antigen is unknown. The sample comes from a study of persistence of HIV-infected CD4 T cells. Study-wide context: A larger, less memory-rich fraction responded to anti-CD3/anti-CD28 beads than to antigen.

This nonspecific control used anti-CD3/anti-CD28 bead stimulation of CD4+ T cells. Sorting selected CD4+ T cells upregulating both CD40 ligand and CD69. For at least 4 years, plasma HIV-1 RNA was undetectable (<50 copies/mL). Donors had CD4+ T cell counts above 400 cells/uL and were CMV-seropositive. Sequencing used immunoSEQ version 4 in survey mode. Sequencing was performed with immunoSEQ multiplex PCR; in TCRdb, only in-frame clones are kept and a portion is missing. The sample gives 43,000 or so clones, approximately 88% of which show up once; around 0.92% is in the top ten. J lost 8 bases, V lost 2 bases, and 5 bases had no gene match. The CDR3 loop spans 14 amino acids. Germline CDR1 reads MNHEY; CDR2 reads SVGAGI.

The clonotype was recovered from an adult man with HIV who was CMV-seropositive. This chain connects TRBV6-5 to TRBJ1-4, with 7 positions matching TRBD1. The source material was CD4+ T cells sorted from PBMCs after roughly 20-hour stimulation, sampled from a patient who received antiretroviral therapy. CDR3: CASSYDRAGEKLFF. CDR3 bases: TGTGCCAGCAGTTACGACAGGGCGGGAGAAAAACTGTTTTTT.